Listed here are 32 T cell receptor beta chains from one sample, sequenced in a study of T cell changes during pregnancy in multiple sclerosis. Clones were read by immunoSEQ multiplex PCR, and TCRdb kept only the in-frame ones, dropping some. The sample includes around 97,000 clones, roughly 93% seen only once; the top ten take 0.9% to 0.95%. The sequenced sample was peripheral blood, obtained after pregnancy. The receptors originated from a female donor with multiple sclerosis, enrolled in a pregnancy study.

The chain employs TRBV7-3 and TRBJ2-2, with 11 bases fitting TRBD2. V dropped 9 bases and J dropped 4; count of bases not matched to a gene: 1. CDR1 and CDR2 from the germline V gene are SGHTA and FQGTGA. The CDR3 extends over 13 amino acids. The CDR3 loop is CASSGGATGELFF. CDR3 DNA: TGTGCCAGTAGCGGGGGGGCCACCGGGGAGCTGTTTTTT. Using reference TRBV7-3 and TRBJ2-2 for the parts outside the CDR3, the full variable domain is GAGVSQTPSNKVTEKGKYVELRCDPISGHTALYWYRQSLGQGPEFLIYFQGTGAADDSGLPNDRFFAVRPEGSVSTLKIQRTERGDSAVYLCASSGGATGELFFGEGSRLTVL.

The chain uses TRBV7-2 and TRBJ1-2; D perhaps matches TRBD1 (6 bases). Trimming stripped 2 bases from V and 8 bases from J, with 15 bases between. The CDR3 has 14 residues. Germline V gene lookup returns CDR1 SGHTA and CDR2 FQGNSA. The CDR3 sequence: CASSLSGQTGGYTF. In DNA form, the CDR3 reads TGTGCCAGCAGCTTAAGTGGACAGACGGGCGGCTACACCTTC.

The genes are TRBV5-1 and TRBJ2-5, with D unclear. Deletions cut 5 bases from V and 3 bases from J, with 11 bases between. Germline V gene data show CDR1 as SGHRS and CDR2 as YFSETQ. The CDR3 loop spans 13 amino acids. The DNA for the CDR3 is TGCGCCAGCAGAGAACCCGAGGAAGAGACCCAGTACTTC. Residues: CASREPEEETQYF.

The J gene is TRBJ2-3, the V gene TRBV28; 10 bases are shared with TRBD2. J lost 0 bases, V lost 3 bases, and 9 bases had no gene match. This CDR3 is 18 amino acids long. The V gene's germline CDR1 is MDHEN and CDR2 SYDVKM. CDR3 sequence (DNA): TGTGCCAGCAGTTTTTCGGCTAGCGGGAGCCTAAGCACAGATACGCAGTATTTT. This codes for CASSFSASGSLSTDTQYF.

This chain uses TRBV6-1 with TRBJ2-1; D might be TRBD1 (6 bases). The ends were cut back, 6 bases at V and 7 bases at J, with 16 bases in the middle. In germline, CDR1 is MNHNS, CDR2 SASEGT. This CDR3 is 14 amino acids long. As DNA, the CDR3 is TGTGCCAGCAGCGCGGACAGTGTGACTAATGAGCAGTTCTTC. It is translated as CASSADSVTNEQFF.

The chain recombines TRBV5-8 with TRBJ2-4; TRBD2 might be the D (6 bases). The CDR3 runs to 16 residues. Germline CDR1 reads SGHTS; CDR2 reads YDEGEE. V lost 4 bases and J 3 bases, leaving 17 bases between the germline ends. CDR3 nucleotide sequence: TGTGCCAGCAGCGCGGGGCTGACATTGGGCAAAAACATTCAGTACTTC. Translation: CASSAGLTLGKNIQYF.

The chain is built from TRBV18 and TRBJ1-1; no definite D call. The V and J ends lost 4 bases and 2 bases respectively, with 17 bases between them. CDR1 KGHSH and CDR2 LQKENI come from the germline V gene. The CDR3 totals 16 residues. The CDR3 DNA reads TGTGCCAGCTCACTCTATTCGCGGGAAGTCAACACTGAAGCTTTCTTT. Protein sequence: CASSLYSREVNTEAFF.

This chain links TRBV29-1 with TRBJ1-2; maybe TRBD1 (6 bases). This CDR3 has 12 residues. Germline CDR1 and CDR2: SQVTM and ANQGSEA. With 4 bases removed from V and 4 bases from J, the gap between germline ends came to 10 bases. This chain's CDR3 is CSVGGPAYGYTF. The CDR3 DNA is TGCAGCGTTGGGGGGCCAGCCTATGGCTACACCTTC.

V usage is TRBV7-8 and J usage is TRBJ2-5; TRBD1 matches 7 bases. The V segment lost 4 bases and the J segment 7 bases; nucleotides outside the gene matches: 9. The CDR3 loop spans 14 amino acids. Germline CDR1 reads SGHVS; CDR2 reads FQNEAQ. CDR3 bases: TGTGCCAGCAGCTCCGGGACAGCTAAAGGGACCCAGTACTTC. Its translation is CASSSGTAKGTQYF.

V gene TRBV29-1 combines with J gene TRBJ2-5; a weak D match, TRBD2 (6 bases). This CDR3 region has 14 residues. Per germline, CDR1 SQVTM and CDR2 ANQGSEA. Trimming took 0 bases from V and 4 from J, leaving 12 bases between them. The CDR3, as DNA: TGCAGCGTTGAAGACGGGGGATCCCGAGAGACCCAGTACTTC. This codes for CSVEDGGSRETQYF.

This chain joins TRBV5-5 and TRBJ2-3, with D perhaps matching TRBD2 (7 bases). The CDR3 length is 13 residues. The germline gives CDR1 SGHKS, CDR2 YYEKEE (reference sequence). Trimming cost V 3 bases and J 4 bases, with 9 bases left between them. The DNA for the CDR3 is TGTGCCAGCAGCTGGGGGGGCTCAGATACGCAGTATTTT. Translated: CASSWGGSDTQYF.

V usage is TRBV30 and J usage is TRBJ2-7; D is perhaps TRBD2 (5 bases). V dropped 0 bases and J dropped 11 bases, with 14 bases sitting between them. Germline CDR1 is GTSNPN and CDR2 is SVGIG (reference sequence). CDR3 length: 12 amino acids. This CDR3 is CAWSVNRAEEYF. For the CDR3, the DNA is TGTGCCTGGAGTGTAAATAGGGCGGAGGAGTACTTC.

This chain uses TRBV30 with TRBJ2-6; D gene ambiguous. This CDR3 comprises 14 residues. CDR1 is GTSNPN and CDR2 is SVGIG in the germline V gene (reference sequence). Trimming took off 0 bases at V and 1 base at J, with 4 bases between the two ends. The CDR3 nucleotides read TGTGCCTGGAGTGTACATTCTGGGGCCAACGTCCTGACTTTC. Encoded protein: CAWSVHSGANVLTF.

The chain carries TRBV27 and TRBJ1-1; D gene uncertain. V was cut by 6 bases and J by 3 bases, with 14 bases left in between. The CDR3 extends over 14 amino acids. Per germline, CDR1 MNHEY and CDR2 SMNVEV (reference sequence). The CDR3 loop reads CASRPLRLDTEAFF. The DNA of the CDR3 is TGTGCCAGCAGGCCCTTACGACTTGACACTGAAGCTTTCTTT.

This sequence joins TRBV18 and TRBJ2-7; TRBD2 agrees at 12 bases. CDR1 is KGHSH and CDR2 is LQKENI in the germline V gene. There are 16 residues in the CDR3. V lost 2 bases and J lost 5; bases outside the gene matches: 7. The CDR3 sequence is CASSPGTSGSLNEQYF. The CDR3 region has the DNA TGTGCCAGCTCACCAGGGACTAGCGGGTCGCTGAACGAGCAGTACTTC.

The chain joins TRBV5-4 to TRBJ2-5; D may be TRBD1 (6 bases). Trimming removed 2 bases at V and 7 bases at J, with 15 bases between. The CDR3 is made up of 14 amino acids. In germline, CDR1 is SGHNT, CDR2 YYREEE (reference sequence). CDR3 protein: CASSLGGAQWTQYF. In nucleotides, the CDR3 is TGTGCCAGCAGCTTAGGGGGAGCGCAGTGGACCCAGTACTTC.

DNA of the CDR3: TGTGCCACCAGCAGAGATCTGGCAGGGGATGGCTACACCTTC. It codes for CATSRDLAGDGYTF. The chain is built from TRBV15 and TRBJ1-2; weak D call: TRBD1 (6 bases). Germline CDR1 reads LNHNV; CDR2 reads YYDKDF (reference sequence). V was cut by 0 bases and J by 6 bases, with 11 bases left in between. This CDR3 spans 14 amino acids.

The chain joins TRBV5-1 to TRBJ2-5; the D gene is possibly TRBD1 (5 bases). From germline, CDR1 is SGHRS and CDR2 YFSETQ. Deletions cut 4 bases from V and 2 bases from J, with 12 bases between. CDR3 size: 14 residues. The DNA for the CDR3 is TGCGCCAGCAGCGGTCGGACATCTCAAGAGACCCAGTACTTC. This gives the protein CASSGRTSQETQYF.

This chain connects TRBV7-3 to TRBJ2-1, with TRBD2 matching 12 bases. This CDR3 has 15 residues. V lost 4 bases and J lost 6; bases outside the gene matches: 4. Per germline, CDR1 SGHTA and CDR2 FQGTGA. The CDR3, as DNA: TGTGCCAGCAGCTCCAGGACTAGCGGGGTCAATGAGCAGTTCTTC. Amino acid sequence: CASSSRTSGVNEQFF.

The chain combines TRBV7-6 with TRBJ2-1, with TRBD1 as a possible D gene (6 bases). Trimming took off 4 bases at V and 5 bases at J, with 21 bases between the two ends. The CDR3 is made up of 17 amino acids. Germline CDR1 is SGHVS and CDR2 is FNYEAQ. The CDR3 region is CASSSQRGSLGHNEQFF. The CDR3 region has the DNA TGTGCCAGCAGCTCGCAAAGGGGGAGTTTGGGACACAATGAGCAGTTCTTC.

The rearrangement joins TRBV14 to TRBJ2-1; 7 nucleotides line up with TRBD2. Germline lookup yields CDR1 SGHDN and CDR2 FVKESK. CDR3 length: 13 residues. With V trimmed by 1 base and J by 9 bases, 3 bases remained unmatched. CDR3 region: CASSQVAGAEQFF. The CDR3 nucleotides read TGTGCCAGCAGCCAAGTTGCGGGAGCTGAGCAGTTCTTC. The full variable domain, its missing parts supplied by reference TRBV14 and TRBJ2-1, is EAGVTQFPSHSVIEKGQTVTLRCDPISGHDNLYWYRRVMGKEIKFLLHFVKESKQDESGMPNNRFLAERTGGTYSTLKVQPAELEDSGVYFCASSQVAGAEQFFGPGTRLTVL.

The V and J genes are TRBV7-9 and TRBJ2-3; D might be TRBD1 (6 bases). Germline V CDR1 and CDR2: SEHNR, FQNEAQ (reference sequence). This CDR3 contains 14 residues. Trimming removed 1 base from V and 5 bases from J, with 10 bases in between. CDR3 sequence: CASSLEAGEDTQYF. The CDR3 DNA reads TGTGCCAGCAGCTTAGAGGCAGGGGAAGATACGCAGTATTTT.

The J gene is TRBJ1-1, the V gene TRBV4-3, with a tentative D call TRBD1 (6 bases). Per the germline V gene, CDR1 is LGHNA and CDR2 is YSLEER. This CDR3 is 12 amino acids long. Deletions cut 2 bases from V and 5 bases from J, with 6 bases between. This CDR3 is CASSQRGTEAFF. Written as DNA, the CDR3 is TGCGCCAGCAGCCAAAGGGGGACTGAAGCTTTCTTT.

J is TRBJ2-1 and V is TRBV4-3; 8 bases align to TRBD1. Germline V gene lookup returns CDR1 LGHNA and CDR2 YSLEER. The junction had 10 bases not matched to a gene; V was cut back by 0 bases and J by 0 bases. The CDR3 spans 19 residues. The CDR3 DNA reads as TGCGCCAGCAGCCAAGATATGGGCAGGGGGCTAGGCTCCTACAATGAGCAGTTCTTC. This encodes CASSQDMGRGLGSYNEQFF.

The CDR3 bases are TGTGCCAGCAGTTACACCAGCATCAGGGTCTATGGCTACACCTTC. This gives the protein CASSYTSIRVYGYTF. V gene TRBV6-5 combines with J gene TRBJ1-2, with D possibly being TRBD1 (5 bases). In germline, CDR1 is MNHEY, CDR2 SVGAGI. This CDR3 is built from 15 residues. The V gene lost 2 bases and the J gene lost 4 bases, with 14 bases spanning the gap.

This chain uses TRBV10-3 with TRBJ1-2, with 8 bases identical to TRBD1. V gave up 6 bases and J gave up 8 bases; unmatched junction bases: 14. Germline CDR1 reads ENHRY; CDR2 reads SYGVKD. The CDR3 consists of 15 residues. Written as DNA, the CDR3 is TGTGCCATCAGCCCACGACAGACTACAGGGGGAGGCTACACCTTC. Its translation is CAISPRQTTGGGYTF.

The chain uses TRBV19 and TRBJ1-2; 7 positions agree with TRBD1. The J segment lost 6 bases and the V segment lost 10 bases, leaving 8 bases of the junction unmatched. Germline V CDR1 and CDR2: LNHDA, SQIVND (reference sequence). This CDR3 comprises 12 residues. CDR3 nucleotides: TGTGCCATCCGGACAGGAGGCGATGGCTACACCTTC. This gives the protein CAIRTGGDGYTF.

The CDR3, as DNA: TGCGCCAGCAGCTGGAGGGATGCTAGCACAGATACGCAGTATTTT. As protein: CASSWRDASTDTQYF. This chain connects TRBV5-1 to TRBJ2-3, with D possibly TRBD2 on 6 matching bases. The CDR3 loop spans 15 amino acids. Trimming shortened V by 3 bases and J by 0 bases, and 11 bases separated the two germline ends. Germline V lookup: CDR1 SGHRS, CDR2 YFSETQ.

This clone appeared a few times. V gene TRBV10-3 combines with J gene TRBJ1-1, with 10 bases identical to TRBD1. This CDR3 has 14 amino acids. Per germline, CDR1 ENHRY and CDR2 SYGVKD. V gave up 7 bases and J gave up 6 bases; unmatched junction bases: 8. Here the CDR3 DNA reads TGTGCCATCAACCCCGGGACAGGGGATCCTGAAGCTTTCTTT. Translated: CAINPGTGDPEAFF.

About this clone: The junction departs from germline at one end; a sequencing error may be responsible. The V call is TRBV18, the J call TRBJ1-5; 7 nucleotides line up with TRBD1. The CDR3 is 14 amino acids. Germline loops: CDR1 KGHSH, CDR2 LQKENI. The CDR3 region has the DNA TGTGCCAGCTCATGGGACAGACACAATCAACCCCAGCATTTT. This gives the protein CASSWDRHNQPQHF.

The V gene is TRBV15, the J gene TRBJ2-7; D uncertain. Germline CDR1 and CDR2: LNHNV and YYDKDF (reference sequence). This CDR3 comprises 15 residues. Trimming removed 1 base at V and 3 bases at J, with 13 bases between. Here the CDR3 reads CATSRATRKDYEQYF. Written as DNA, the CDR3 is TGTGCCACCAGCAGAGCGACGCGGAAAGACTACGAGCAGTACTTC.

This chain joins TRBV19 and TRBJ2-5, with 9 bases fitting TRBD2. The germline V gene has CDR1 LNHDA and CDR2 SQIVND (reference sequence). V was pared by 10 bases and J by 0 bases, with 6 bases of the junction left unmatched. The CDR3 covers 14 residues. In DNA form, the CDR3 reads TGTGCCACTTCACTAGCGGGCAACCAAGAGACCCAGTACTTC. As protein: CATSLAGNQETQYF.